The rows below give T cell receptor beta chains drawn from one sample of a study of shared clonotypes between healthy human individuals. TCRdb's table, derived via immunoSEQ multiplex PCR, lists solely in-frame clones and lacks some. The sample records about 980,000 clones, 76% being singletons. The sequencing input was memory CD4+ T cells sorted from blood. These receptors all stem from a man between 18 and 29 years old in good health. The CDR3 runs from the conserved cysteine through the conserved F or W. D genes are given only for firm matches. Not every row has a clone size; where given, it reads once, few, many or a size class.

J gene	D gene	V gene	clone size	CDR3 protein	CDR3 DNA
TRBJ2-7	.	TRBV28	.	CASTKGGTIHEQYF	TGTGCCAGTACCAAGGGGGGGACTATCCACGAGCAGTACTTC
TRBJ2-5	.	TRBV28	.	CASSMTEAQETQYF	TGTGCCAGCAGCATGACAGAGGCCCAAGAGACCCAGTACTTC
TRBJ2-3	.	TRBV11-2	.	CASSLDSGNTDTQYF	TGTGCCAGCAGCTTAGATAGCGGAAACACAGATACGCAGTATTTT
TRBJ2-3	.	TRBV2	.	CASSDGDFPDTQYF	TGTGCCAGCAGTGACGGGGATTTCCCAGATACGCAGTATTTT
TRBJ1-5	.	TRBV6-5	few	CASGGSGNQPQHF	TGTGCCAGCGGGGGATCAGGGAATCAGCCCCAGCATTTT
TRBJ2-2	.	TRBV21-1	few	CASSKLKGRELFF	TGTGCCAGCAGCAAATTAAAGGGAAGGGAGCTGTTTTTT
TRBJ1-2	TRBD1	TRBV27	.	CASSSFYRGNDGYTF	TGTGCCAGCAGTTCCTTCTACAGGGGAAACGACGGCTACACCTTC
TRBJ2-1	TRBD1	TRBV5-1	.	CASSLGQGPNEQFF	TGCGCCAGCAGCTTGGGACAGGGGCCCAATGAGCAGTTCTTC
TRBJ1-2	.	TRBV5-1	.	CASSFQDRIGYTF	TGCGCCAGCAGCTTCCAAGACAGAATTGGCTACACCTTC
TRBJ2-7	.	TRBV2	.	CASRQAYEQYF	TGTGCCAGCAGGCAAGCCTACGAGCAGTACTTC
TRBJ2-7	.	TRBV14	.	CASSQAGPAYEQYF	TGTGCCAGCAGCCAAGCAGGTCCAGCCTACGAGCAGTACTTC
TRBJ2-4	.	TRBV7-9	.	CASSLVRDGDAQYF	TGTGCCAGCAGCTTAGTGCGAGATGGGGACGCTCAGTACTTC
TRBJ2-6	.	TRBV29-1	.	CSVASREAGANVLTF	TGCAGCGTTGCGAGCAGGGAGGCTGGGGCCAACGTCCTGACTTTC
TRBJ1-5	.	TRBV10-2	few	CASSEGVRQPQHF	TGCGCCAGCAGTGAAGGGGTCAGGCAGCCCCAGCATTTT
TRBJ1-1	.	TRBV5-5	.	CASSLLEGSEAFF	TGTGCCAGCAGCTTGTTGGAGGGTTCTGAAGCTTTCTTT
TRBJ2-1	.	TRBV7-9	.	CASSPPLF	TGTGCCAGCAGCCCCCCGCTCTTC
TRBJ1-1	.	TRBV5-5	.	CASSLAVVMNTEAFF	TGTGCCAGCAGCTTGGCCGTGGTCATGAACACTGAAGCTTTCTTT
TRBJ2-1	TRBD2	TRBV7-2	few	CASSPPRGVRNEQFF	TGTGCCAGCAGCCCCCCTCGGGGGGTCAGGAATGAGCAGTTCTTC
TRBJ2-7	.	TRBV7-7	.	CASSLGYGEFYEQYF	TGTGCTAGCAGCCTAGGGTATGGGGAATTCTACGAGCAGTACTTC
TRBJ2-1	.	TRBV7-2	.	CASSLVAGGGYDEQFF	TGTGCCAGCAGCTTAGTTGCTGGGGGCGGTTACGATGAGCAGTTCTTC
TRBJ2-1	.	TRBV5-1	few	CASSLTGEAYNEQFF	TGCGCCAGCAGCTTGACAGGGGAGGCCTACAATGAGCAGTTCTTC
TRBJ2-2	TRBD2	TRBV6-6	few	CASSYSSGGASGELFF	TGTGCCAGCAGTTACTCTAGCGGGGGGGCCTCCGGGGAGCTGTTTTTT
TRBJ1-4	.	TRBV5-1	few	CASSRGDTTTNEKLFF	TGCGCCAGCAGCCGGGGGGACACCACAACTAATGAAAAACTGTTTTTT